These T cell receptor beta chains were read from a single sample in a study of OX40 agonist ivuxolimab in advanced cancers. The data were produced by immunoSEQ multiplex PCR, yet TCRdb's version contains in-frame clones alone and is incomplete. The sample yields around 60,000 clones, roughly 87% seen once. Specimen: CD4+ or CD8+ T cells sorted from blood, collected in a trial of the OX40 agonist ivuxolimab. The source is an adult with an advanced solid tumor such as melanoma, head and neck, liver or kidney cancer. Both conserved end residues are part of each CDR3. D genes are given only for firm matches. Size is omitted from some rows. Given values are once, few, many or a class for expanded clones.

TRBJ2-1 . TRBV10-3 . CAISEQYNEQFF TGTGCCATCAGTGAACAATACAATGAGCAGTTCTTC
TRBJ2-3 TRBD2 TRBV4-3 . CASSQAPDGGGPEDTQYF TGCGCCAGCAGCCAAGCACCCGATGGGGGAGGGCCGGAAGATACGCAGTATTTT
TRBJ2-2 . TRBV5-1 . CASSLDPGSTGELFF TGCGCCAGCAGCTTGGACCCGGGATCCACCGGGGAGCTGTTTTTT
TRBJ1-5 TRBD1 TRBV7-2 . CASSLRQGGGNQPQHF TGTGCCAGCAGTCTGAGACAGGGGGGGGGCAATCAGCCCCAGCATTTT
TRBJ1-5 TRBD1 TRBV5-1 . CASSPGAQGIGQPQHF TGCGCCAGCAGCCCGGGGGCACAGGGGATCGGACAGCCCCAGCATTTT
TRBJ1-3 . TRBV6-5 . CASSYTSGNTIYF TGTGCCAGCAGTTACACTTCTGGAAACACCATATATTTT
TRBJ1-6 TRBD1 TRBV7-2 . CASSFHPQGAGNSPLHF TGTGCCAGCAGCTTCCATCCACAGGGGGCGGGTAATTCACCCCTCCACTTT
TRBJ1-6 . TRBV28 once CASSSRGVGNSPLHF TGTGCCAGCTCGAGTAGGGGGGTAGGTAATTCACCCCTCCACTTT
TRBJ2-1 TRBD2 TRBV5-1 . CASSPTGTSGFNEQFF TGCGCCAGCAGCCCAACCGGGACTAGCGGCTTTAATGAGCAGTTCTTC
TRBJ1-3 . TRBV7-9 few CASSLSFGNTIYF TGTGCCAGCAGCTTGAGTTTTGGGAACACCATATATTTT
TRBJ1-6 . TRBV5-4 . CASRSAGRFNSPLHF TGTGCCAGCAGGTCGGCTGGAAGGTTTAATTCACCCCTCCACTTT
TRBJ1-3 . TRBV2 . CASMWGIGNTIYF TGTGCCAGCATGTGGGGAATTGGAAACACCATATATTTT
TRBJ2-5 . TRBV7-2 once CASTRNAQETQYF TGTGCCAGCACCCGAAACGCCCAAGAGACCCAGTACTTC
TRBJ1-5 . TRBV4-1 . CASSQVLNQPQHF TGCGCCAGCAGCCAAGTGCTCAATCAGCCCCAGCATTTT
TRBJ2-1 TRBD2 TRBV19 once CASSGRTSGLTYNEQFF TGTGCCAGTAGTGGAAGGACTAGCGGACTTACCTACAATGAGCAGTTCTTC
TRBJ1-6 . TRBV2 . CASTQRGVRGRVGPLHF TGTGCCAGCACCCAACGGGGGGTCAGGGGCCGAGTGGGTCCCCTCCACTTT
TRBJ2-1 . TRBV18 . CASSPRRSSYNEQFF TGTGCCAGCTCACCACGCAGGAGCTCCTACAATGAGCAGTTCTTC
TRBJ2-1 . TRBV19 . CASSTIGTDNEQFF TGTGCCAGTAGTACAATCGGGACGGACAATGAGCAGTTCTTC
TRBJ2-3 . TRBV7-8 . CASSMAGTDTQYF TGTGCCAGCAGCATGGCGGGCACAGATACGCAGTATTTT
TRBJ2-3 . TRBV5-1 . CASSLAGASTDTQYF TGCGCCAGCAGCTTGGCGGGAGCTAGCACAGATACGCAGTATTTT
TRBJ2-3 TRBD2 TRBV28 . CASSGAGGGTDTQYF TGTGCCAGCAGTGGAGCGGGGGGAGGGACAGATACGCAGTATTTT
TRBJ1-5 . TRBV5-6 few CASSLGDQPQHF TGTGCCAGCAGCTTGGGGGATCAGCCCCAGCATTTT
TRBJ2-1 . TRBV7-2 . CASSLEASNEQFF TGTGCCAGCAGCTTAGAGGCCTCAAATGAGCAGTTCTTC
TRBJ2-1 TRBD2 TRBV13 once CASSLEAGGRNEQFF TGTGCCAGCAGCTTAGAGGCGGGAGGGAGGAATGAGCAGTTCTTC
TRBJ1-4 . TRBV2 . CASRLPGAGEKLFF TGTGCCAGCAGGCTACCGGGGGCCGGAGAAAAACTGTTTTTT
TRBJ1-2 . TRBV6-5 . CASSYSGGEITYGYTF TGTGCCAGCAGTTACTCGGGCGGCGAGATTACCTATGGCTACACCTTC
TRBJ2-1 . TRBV28 . CASSSEQGLAVYNEQFF TGTGCCAGCAGTTCCGAACAGGGGCTAGCGGTATACAATGAGCAGTTCTTC
TRBJ2-7 TRBD1 TRBV18 . CASSPTGAPGQYF TGTGCCAGCTCACCAACAGGGGCCCCAGGGCAGTACTTC
TRBJ1-3 TRBD1 TRBV2 once CASSRQGSGNTIYF TGTGCCAGCAGTAGACAGGGCTCTGGAAACACCATATATTTT
TRBJ1-4 . TRBV28 . CASGPGGGLGEKLFF TGTGCCAGCGGACCCGGGGGTGGGCTGGGTGAAAAACTGTTTTTT
TRBJ2-2 . TRBV6-5 few CASTRLNTGELFF TGTGCCAGCACCAGACTGAACACCGGGGAGCTGTTTTTT
TRBJ2-3 TRBD1 TRBV7-3 . CASSSPGQGTQYF TGTGCCAGCAGCTCACCGGGACAGGGTACGCAGTATTTT
TRBJ2-7 TRBD1 TRBV6-1 . CASSGPARDRGSYEQYF TGTGCCAGCAGTGGCCCAGCTCGGGACAGGGGCTCCTACGAGCAGTACTTC
TRBJ2-1 TRBD2 TRBV6-1 once CASSARTSGRNEQFF TGTGCCAGCAGTGCGCGGACTAGCGGGAGGAATGAGCAGTTCTTC
TRBJ2-4 . TRBV9 once CASSTEGGNIQYF TGTGCCAGCAGCACGGAGGGGGGAAACATTCAGTACTTC
TRBJ1-5 TRBD1 TRBV6-1 . CASSESGGLGSNQPQHF TGTGCCAGCAGTGAGTCAGGGGGCTTGGGTAGCAATCAGCCCCAGCATTTT
TRBJ2-7 . TRBV25-1 . CASSGQGPEEAYEQYF TGTGCCAGCAGTGGGCAGGGACCCGAGGAAGCCTACGAGCAGTACTTC